This passage covers 6 T cell receptor beta chains from one sample sequenced in a study of human T cells and chemical hapten exposure. TCRdb processed the RACE reads anew with MiXCR; each CDR3 protein has one entry. This sample has about 77,000 distinct CDR3 sequences, with 11% to 15% found just once. Time point denoted: pre-sensitization, week 0. Stated treatment: therapeutic diphenylcyclopropenone sensitization with weekly scalp DPC. The sample in question was whole blood, obtained in connection with sensitization to the hapten diphenylcyclopropenone (DPC). These receptors were obtained from a woman in her 50s with alopecia areata. Some clones in this sample may be carry-over from other donors' samples.

This sequence joins TRBV7-8 and TRBJ1-1, with D possibly TRBD1 on 5 matching bases. Trimming stripped 5 bases from V and 6 bases from J, with 16 bases between. Per the germline V gene, CDR1 is SGHVS and CDR2 is FQNEAQ. The CDR3 spans 14 residues. DNA of the CDR3: TGTGCCAGCAGCCCGGGACTCCAGAGGCCTGAAGCTTTCTTT. This codes for CASSPGLQRPEAFF.

V is TRBV28 and J is TRBJ1-3; 8 bases map to TRBD1. Germline V gives CDR1 MDHEN, CDR2 SYDVKM. J was trimmed by 8 bases and V by 10 bases; bases with no gene match: 13. The CDR3 sequence is 14 residues long. CDR3 protein: CAIRTGRLLDTIYF. CDR3 bases: TGTGCCATCCGGACAGGGCGCTTACTTGACACCATATATTTT. The full variable domain, rest sourced from reference TRBV28 and TRBJ1-3, is DVKVTQSSRYLVKRTGEKVFLECVQDMDHENMFWYRQDPGLGLRLIYFSYDVKMKEKGDIPEGYSVSREKKERFSLILESASTNQTSMYLCAIRTGRLLDTIYFGEGSWLTVV.

The chain recombines TRBV18 with TRBJ2-7; D uncertain. CDR1 is KGHSH and CDR2 is LQKENI in the germline V gene. The CDR3 loop spans 14 amino acids. The V gene lost 3 bases and the J gene lost 6 bases, with 15 bases spanning the gap. The CDR3 bases are TGTGCCAGCTCACCTCAGGCAGGATCCCGCGAGCAGTACTTC. This encodes CASSPQAGSREQYF.

The V call is TRBV12-3 or TRBV12-4, the J call TRBJ1-4; maybe TRBD1 (5 bases). Trimming took off 4 bases at V and 4 bases at J, with 10 bases between the two ends. CDR3 size: 14 residues. The CDR3 DNA reads TGTGCCAGCAGTTCCTCGGGACGTAATGAAAAACTGTTTTTT. It specifies CASSSSGRNEKLFF.

This clonotype appeared many times. The rearrangement joins TRBV5-1 to TRBJ2-7, with 12 bases that match TRBD2. The CDR3 loop spans 19 amino acids. Trimming cost V 0 bases and J 6 bases; bases outside gene matches: 16. Germline CDR1 and CDR2: SGHRS and YFSETQ. The CDR3 here is CASSLEPSGRAGRSVEQYF. CDR3 coding DNA: TGCGCCAGCAGCTTGGAGCCTAGCGGGAGGGCCGGACGATCCGTCGAGCAGTACTTC.

This clonotype was found many times. The chain combines TRBV7-9 with TRBJ2-3, with 8 positions matching TRBD1. CDR1 is SEHNR, CDR2 FQNEAQ, per germline (reference sequence). This CDR3 region has 16 residues. After removal of 3 bases from V and 5 bases from J, the junction contained 10 bases not matched to a gene. Here the CDR3 reads CASSFPSTGAQDTQYF. In DNA form, the CDR3 reads TGTGCCAGCAGCTTCCCTTCGACAGGGGCACAAGATACGCAGTATTTT. The full variable domain, in which reference TRBV7-9 and TRBJ2-3 provide the parts outside the CDR3, is DTGVSQNPRHKITKRGQNVTFRCDPISEHNRLYWYRQTLGQGPEFLTYFQNEAQLEKSRLLSDRFSAERPKGSFSTLEIQRTEQGDSAMYLCASSFPSTGAQDTQYFGPGTRLTVL.